Here is one TCR beta chain with its context. This sample is part of a study of blood T cell repertoires in COVID-19. Study information: Donors in the United States, Italy and Spain gave samples during acute or convalescent COVID-19. The cDNA or gDNA used as material had been derived from T cells, B-cell-depleted T cells, or PBMCs.

Germline V gene lookup returns CDR1 MNHEY and CDR2 SMNVEV (reference sequence). With 6 bases clipped from V and 4 bases from J, the junction kept 8 bases outside the gene matches. This CDR3 spans 14 amino acids. Original processing methods: Reference gene primer amplification gave estimated nucleated cell counts. Method: immunoSEQ multiplex PCR; TCRdb's copy keeps in-frame clones and lacks some. The V and J calls and clone size come from that table; D and trimming were worked out from the DNA. The sample has just under 55,000 clones; more than 85% are singletons. The receptor's source is a man aged 45-60 years with acute or convalescent COVID-19. The chain uses TRBV27 and TRBJ1-2; 7 bases map to TRBD1. Sequencing was carried out using peripheral blood. The CDR3, as DNA: TGTGCCAGCAGCCACGGGACAGACCTCTATGGCTACACCTTC. Its protein is CASSHGTDLYGYTF.